These 28 T cell receptor beta chains were sequenced from one sample in a study of molecular identifiers for immune sequencing clone quantification. TCRdb independently ran MiXCR on the PCR reads; one entry per CDR3 protein. The sample carries about 320,000 distinct CDR3 sequences, 24% recorded once. Specimen: naive CD8+ T cells from blood, with Jurkat cell RNA spiked in. Noted subset: FACS-sorted CD8+CD4-CCR7+CD45RA+ naive T cells. All receptors derive from a human donor in good health. Some libraries in this study had Jurkat cell RNA spiked in.

At least ten counts were recorded for this clonotype. The rearrangement joins TRBV12-3 or TRBV12-4 to TRBJ1-5; D unclear. The CDR3 is 15 residues long. The V end lost 3 bases, the J end lost 0 bases, and 9 bases lay between the germline ends. The CDR3 nucleotides read TGTGCCAGCAGTTTTGGCACTTTTAGCAATCAGCCCCAGCATTTT. Residues: CASSFGTFSNQPQHF.

This clonotype was detected many times. The chain is built from TRBV2 and TRBJ2-1; 7 bases match TRBD2. Looked up from germline, CDR1 is SNHLY and CDR2 is FYNNEI. V lost 6 bases, J lost 9 bases, and 5 bases stayed unmatched. The CDR3 spans 12 residues. The CDR3 nucleotides are TGTGCCAGCAGGGGAACTAGCGCTGAGCAGTTCTTC. Protein: CASRGTSAEQFF.

Remarks on this clonotype: Germline and junction disagree at one end, which may indicate a read error. The rearrangement uses TRBV5-3 and TRBJ1-1, with D unresolved. TRBV5-3 is an ORF, with its function uncertain. The CDR3 length is 14 residues. CDR3 protein: CASSFSPGSTAAFF. CDR3 bases: TGTGCCAGCAGCTTCTCCCCCGGGAGCACTGCAGCTTTCTTT.

V usage is TRBV2 and J usage is TRBJ2-5; 12 positions match TRBD2. The CDR3 extends over 15 amino acids. Germline V gene lookup returns CDR1 SNHLY and CDR2 FYNNEI. This CDR3 reads CDNTLPGLAGETQYF. CDR3 nucleotides: TGTGACAACACCCTACCGGGACTAGCGGGAGAGACCCAGTACTTC.

In regard to this clonotype: The junction shows a germline mismatch at one end, possibly a read error. The rearrangement joins TRBV6-1 to TRBJ1-3; D is ambiguous. CDR1 is MNHNS, CDR2 SASEGT, per germline. The CDR3 loop spans 14 amino acids. CDR3 region: CASSEPSSGNTVYF. In DNA, the CDR3 is TGTGCCAGCAGTGAACCAAGCTCTGGAAACACCGTATATTTT.

This clonotype has a count of ten or more. The chain combines TRBV12-3 or TRBV12-4 with TRBJ1-1; the D gene is possibly TRBD1 (6 bases). V was clipped by 7 bases and J by 5 bases, with 14 bases between them. This CDR3 is 13 amino acids long. CDR3 sequence: CASTPGGATEAFF. DNA of the CDR3: TGTGCCAGCACCCCGGGGGGGGCAACTGAAGCTTTCTTT.

In this sample, this clonotype turned up many times. The CDR3 region is CASSPSRGVNTEAFF. CDR3 nucleotides: TGCGCCAGCAGCCCCAGCAGGGGCGTGAACACTGAAGCTTTCTTT. V and J are TRBV4-3 and TRBJ1-1; D perhaps matches TRBD1 (6 bases). The V gene lost 4 bases and the J gene lost 0 bases, with 12 bases spanning the gap. Germline V gene sequence: CDR1 LGHNA, CDR2 YSLEER. This CDR3 region has 15 residues.

With regard to this clonotype: No conserved phenylalanine or tryptophan ends this CDR3, so it is likely a read error. This chain connects TRBV7-9 to TRBJ2-5, with D uncertain. CDR1 and CDR2 (germline): SEHNR, FQNEAQ (reference sequence). This CDR3 is 13 amino acids long. Trimming took 2 bases from V and 2 from J, leaving 6 bases between them. The DNA of the CDR3 is TGTGCCAGCAGCTTAAGCAGTCAAGAGACCCAGTACTAC. It encodes CASSLSSQETQYY.

This clonotype was counted a few times. The chain links TRBV6-2 or TRBV6-3 to TRBJ1-1; 8 bases map to TRBD1. This CDR3 is 14 amino acids long. Germline CDR1 and CDR2: MNHEY and SVGEGT. V dropped 6 bases and J dropped 4; count of bases not matched to a gene: 7. The CDR3 DNA follows: TGTGCCAGCAGACCTCAGGGGGCCGGCACTGAAGCTTTCTTT. Amino acid sequence: CASRPQGAGTEAFF.

This clonotype has a handful of counts. The chain uses TRBV4-3 and TRBJ2-1, with TRBD1 matching 8 bases. Germline V gene data show CDR1 as LGHNA and CDR2 as YSLEER. The CDR3 is 18 amino acids. J gave up 4 bases and V 1 base, and 12 bases lay outside the gene matches. The CDR3 is CASSQVGRDRGLYNEQFF. The CDR3 DNA reads TGCGCCAGCAGCCAAGTTGGCCGCGACAGGGGACTTTACAATGAGCAGTTCTTC.

This rearrangement joins TRBV6-2 or TRBV6-3 to TRBJ2-7; D may match TRBD1 or TRBD2 (5 bases each). The germline V and J ends were trimmed by 8 bases and 0 bases, with 11 bases remaining between them. This CDR3 region has 13 residues. Germline CDR1 is MNHEY and CDR2 is SVGEGT. CDR3 loop: CASGDGDSYEQYF. In DNA, the CDR3 is TGTGCCAGCGGGGACGGCGACTCCTACGAGCAGTACTTC.

The J gene is TRBJ2-1, the V gene TRBV13; 7 bases are a match to TRBD2. J was trimmed by 6 bases and V by 4 bases; bases with no gene match: 6. Looked up from germline, CDR1 is PRHDT and CDR2 is FYEKMQ (reference sequence). This CDR3 spans 14 amino acids. The CDR3 protein is CASSSPGLLNEQFF. The CDR3 nucleotides read TGTGCCAGCAGCTCCCCGGGACTACTCAATGAGCAGTTCTTC.

This clonotype showed up many times. The chain carries TRBV30 and TRBJ2-4, with a tentative D call TRBD2 (6 bases). There are 12 residues in the CDR3. Trimming removed 2 bases at V and 6 bases at J, with 8 bases between. Germline V gene lookup returns CDR1 GTSNPN and CDR2 SVGIG (reference sequence). DNA for the CDR3: TGTGCCTGGAGTTCGGGGGTAAACATTCAGTACTTC. As protein: CAWSSGVNIQYF.

As for this clonotype: The junction shows a germline mismatch at one end, possibly a read error. CDR3: CVSSLEEGVSDTQYF. In DNA, the CDR3 is TGCGTCAGCAGCTTGGAGGAGGGGGTCTCAGATACGCAGTATTTT. The chain joins TRBV5-1 to TRBJ2-3; D possibly matches TRBD1 or TRBD2 (6 bases each). The CDR3 has 15 amino acids. Germline CDR1 and CDR2: SGHRS and YFSETQ.

This chain links TRBV3-1 with TRBJ2-3, with 12 bases identical to TRBD2. Germline V gene lookup returns CDR1 LGHDT and CDR2 YNNKEL (reference sequence). After removal of 4 bases from V and 7 bases from J, the junction contained 9 bases not matched to a gene. The CDR3 loop spans 16 amino acids. The CDR3 DNA sequence: TGTGCCAGCAGCCTTCAACTAGCGGGGGGTATGAATACGCAGTATTTT. Its protein product is CASSLQLAGGMNTQYF.

The chain carries TRBV5-1 and TRBJ2-7; no clear D. Germline V gives CDR1 SGHRS, CDR2 YFSETQ. Trimming pared 0 bases from V and 2 bases from J, leaving 9 bases between. This CDR3 contains 14 residues. CDR3 amino acids: CASSLGHGAYEQYF. The CDR3 bases are TGCGCCAGCAGCTTGGGACACGGAGCCTACGAGCAGTACTTC.

There are a few counts of this clonotype. This rearrangement joins TRBV4-3 to TRBJ1-1; D not certain. The CDR3 consists of 14 residues. CDR1 is LGHNA, CDR2 YSLEER, per germline. Trimming shortened V by 2 bases and J by 4 bases, and 11 bases separated the two germline ends. The chain's CDR3 is CASSQSAGSTEAFF. CDR3 DNA sequence: TGCGCCAGCAGCCAAAGTGCGGGGAGCACTGAAGCTTTCTTT.

The chain joins TRBV5-1 to TRBJ1-1, with D unresolved. From germline, CDR1 is SGHRS and CDR2 YFSETQ. The V end was cut by 6 bases, the J end by 2 bases, with 11 bases between. The CDR3 covers 13 residues. As DNA, the CDR3 is TGCGCCAGCACGGAGGGCTATAACACTGAAGCTTTCTTT. It yields the protein CASTEGYNTEAFF. The full variable domain, in which reference TRBV5-1 and TRBJ1-1 provide the parts outside the CDR3, is KAGVTQTPRYLIKTRGQQVTLSCSPISGHRSVSWYQQTPGQGLQFLFEYFSETQRNKGNFPGRFSGRQFSNSRSEMNVSTLELGDSALYLCASTEGYNTEAFFGQGTRLTVV.

The table lists this clonotype with a few counts. The rearrangement links TRBV7-8 to TRBJ1-4; D call uncertain. Trimming left V 0 bases short and J 4 bases short, with 9 bases between. Germline loops: CDR1 SGHVS, CDR2 FQNEAQ. The CDR3 spans 15 residues. The CDR3 reads CASSLAYGNNEKLFF. The CDR3 DNA is TGTGCCAGCAGCTTAGCCTACGGAAATAATGAAAAACTGTTTTTT.

This sequence joins TRBV7-9 and TRBJ1-1; D is undetermined. The CDR3 consists of 13 residues. CDR1 is SEHNR and CDR2 is FQNEAQ in the germline V gene (reference sequence). The V gene lost 8 bases and the J gene lost 3 bases, with 13 bases spanning the gap. The CDR3 coding sequence is TGTGCCAGCGTGGTCTGGGATGACACTGAAGCTTTCTTT. It specifies CASVVWDDTEAFF.

With regard to this clonotype: The junction and the germline gene differ at one end; a read error may be behind it. This chain joins TRBV11-2 and TRBJ2-4, with TRBD2 as a possible D gene (5 bases). The CDR3 consists of 14 residues. Germline CDR1 reads SGHAT; CDR2 reads FQNNGV. The CDR3 nucleotides are TGTGCCAGCAGCATATTTCTAGCCAAAAACAATCAGTACTTC. Translation gives CASSIFLAKNNQYF.

This clonotype was recorded many times. The J gene is TRBJ2-3, the V gene TRBV9; 11 positions match TRBD2. J gave up 1 base and V 4 bases, and 2 bases lay outside the gene matches. The CDR3 consists of 15 residues. CDR1 and CDR2 from the germline V gene are SGDLS and YYNGEE. The chain's CDR3 is CASSPSGGRTDTQYF. The CDR3 DNA reads TGTGCCAGCAGCCCTAGCGGGGGGCGCACAGATACGCAGTATTTT.

This sequence joins TRBV7-9 and TRBJ2-3, with TRBD2 matching over 7 bases. Germline values: CDR1 SEHNR, CDR2 FQNEAQ (reference sequence). V shed 6 bases and J 4 bases; nucleotides not matched to a gene: 10. This CDR3 is 15 amino acids long. CDR3 amino acids: CASRTGLGVPDTQYF. CDR3 sequence (DNA): TGTGCCAGCAGGACCGGACTAGGGGTGCCAGATACGCAGTATTTT. The complete variable domain, with remaining parts taken from reference TRBV7-9 and TRBJ2-3, reads DTGVSQNPRHKITKRGQNVTFRCDPISEHNRLYWYRQTLGQGPEFLTYFQNEAQLEKSRLLSDRFSAERPKGSFSTLEIQRTEQGDSAMYLCASRTGLGVPDTQYFGPGTRLTVL.

With respect to this clonotype: It may be a read error: a sequence one base away is much more abundant. The V gene is TRBV28, the J gene TRBJ1-1; TRBD1 is a possible D gene (6 bases). Looked up from germline, CDR1 is MDHEN and CDR2 is SYDVKM. CDR3 length equals 16 residues. Here the CDR3 DNA reads TGTGTCAGCAGTTTATCTTTTCAGGGGATGAACACTGAAGCTTTCTTT. Translating gives CVSSLSFQGMNTEAFF.

This clonotype was counted only a few times. The rearrangement uses TRBV6-2 or TRBV6-3 and TRBJ1-4; 7 bases are shared with TRBD1. Germline V gene sequence: CDR1 MNHEY, CDR2 SVGEGT. The junction had 5 bases not matched to a gene; V was cut back by 0 bases and J by 7 bases. The CDR3 covers 15 residues. The chain's CDR3 is CASSYSPAGGEKLFF. The CDR3 nucleotides are TGTGCCAGCAGTTACTCGCCGGCAGGGGGTGAAAAACTGTTTTTT.

The rearrangement joins TRBV11-2 to TRBJ2-7, with D perhaps matching TRBD1 (6 bases). The V and J ends lost 1 base and 2 bases respectively, with 18 bases between them. The CDR3 runs 17 residues. In germline, CDR1 is SGHAT, CDR2 FQNNGV. CDR3 loop: CASSLAPRTDKAYEQYF. The CDR3 DNA sequence: TGTGCCAGCAGCTTAGCTCCGCGGACAGACAAAGCCTACGAGCAGTACTTC.

About this clonotype: A much more abundant neighbour one base away suggests this may be a read error. V usage is TRBV7-2 and J usage is TRBJ2-5; TRBD2 might be the D (5 bases). This CDR3 contains 14 residues. CDR1 is SGHTA and CDR2 is FQGNSA in the germline V gene. V lost 0 bases, J lost 9 bases, and 14 bases lay in between. CDR3 residues: CASSLAAWAEAQYF. CDR3 DNA: TGTGCCAGCAGCTTAGCTGCCTGGGCGGAGGCCCAGTACTTC. Combining the CDR3 with reference TRBV7-2 and TRBJ2-5 gives the whole variable domain GAGVSQSPSNKVTEKGKDVELRCDPISGHTALYWYRQSLGQGLEFLIYFQGNSAPDKSGLPSDRFSAERTGGSVSTLTIQRTQQEDSAVYLCASSLAAWAEAQYFGPGTRLLVL.

V gene TRBV12-3 or TRBV12-4 combines with J gene TRBJ2-2; 11 bases align to TRBD2. The CDR3 loop spans 20 amino acids. The V segment lost 5 bases and the J segment 1 base; nucleotides outside the gene matches: 15. As DNA, the CDR3 is TGTGCCAGCAGTCCAATAGGGTTGACTAGCGGGGTATTGAACACCGGGGAGCTGTTTTTT. This translates into CASSPIGLTSGVLNTGELFF.